One and the same sample provided the 31 T cell receptor beta chains below, sequenced in a study of immune evolution from preneoplasia to lung adenocarcinoma. Data came from immunoSEQ multiplex PCR; TCRdb stores just in-frame clones and leaves some out. The sample comprises several thousand clones, roughly 79% of which are singletons, and 6% rests with the top ten. Sequencing was carried out using FFPE adjacent normal lung tissue. The source of these receptors is a person in their 70s with lung adenocarcinoma.

The chain couples TRBV19 to TRBJ1-1, with a possible D match to TRBD1 (5 bases). The CDR3 runs to 17 residues. The germline V gene encodes CDR1 LNHDA and CDR2 SQIVND (reference sequence). Trimming pared 1 base from V and 0 bases from J, leaving 15 bases between. CDR3 in amino acids: CASSIGGAYSMNTEAFF. In nucleotides, the CDR3 is TGTGCCAGTAGTATAGGAGGGGCATACTCAATGAACACTGAAGCTTTCTTT. Complete variable domain (other parts from reference TRBV19 and TRBJ1-1): DGGITQSPKYLFRKEGQNVTLSCEQNLNHDAMYWYRQDPGQGLRLIYYSQIVNDFQKGDIAEGYSVSREKKESFPLTVTSAQKNPTAFYLCASSIGGAYSMNTEAFFGQGTRLTVV.

This sequence joins TRBV29-1 and TRBJ1-5, with a weak D call TRBD1 (5 bases). Germline assignment: CDR1 SQVTM and CDR2 ANQGSEA. V was pared by 7 bases and J by 5 bases, with 12 bases between. The CDR3 has 12 amino acids. CDR3 amino acids: CSAGARDQPQHF. The CDR3 DNA reads as TGCAGCGCCGGGGCCCGGGATCAGCCCCAGCATTTT.

The chain employs TRBV6-5 and TRBJ2-5; D ambiguous. V dropped 7 bases and J dropped 5 bases, with 14 bases sitting between them. Germline V lookup: CDR1 MNHEY, CDR2 SVGAGI. This CDR3 has 13 amino acids. The CDR3 region is CASTGVGTETQYF. The CDR3 nucleotides read TGTGCCAGCACCGGAGTTGGAACGGAGACCCAGTACTTC.

The chain is built from TRBV7-2 and TRBJ2-1; tentative D call: TRBD2 (6 bases). The V gene lost 3 bases and the J gene lost 0 bases, with 12 bases spanning the gap. The CDR3 loop spans 16 amino acids. Germline loops: CDR1 SGHTA, CDR2 FQGNSA. The DNA for the CDR3 is TGTGCCAGCAGCTTTAGCGGTGAGAGCTCCTACAATGAGCAGTTCTTC. Its protein product is CASSFSGESSYNEQFF. Drawing the rest from reference TRBV7-2 and TRBJ2-1, the complete variable domain is GAGVSQSPSNKVTEKGKDVELRCDPISGHTALYWYRQSLGQGLEFLIYFQGNSAPDKSGLPSDRFSAERTGGSVSTLTIQRTQQEDSAVYLCASSFSGESSYNEQFFGPGTRLTVL.

The rearrangement uses TRBV6-4 and TRBJ2-3, with 11 bases lining up with TRBD2. Trimming removed 0 bases from V and 6 bases from J; junction bases left unmatched: 2. The CDR3 length is 15 residues. Germline lookup yields CDR1 MRHNA and CDR2 SNTAGT. CDR3 in amino acids: CASSDSSGRADTQYF. The DNA for the CDR3 is TGTGCCAGCAGTGACTCTAGCGGGAGGGCCGATACGCAGTATTTT.

The chain joins TRBV28 to TRBJ1-1; TRBD1 matches 8 bases. The CDR3 spans 15 residues. Germline V lookup: CDR1 MDHEN, CDR2 SYDVKM. V was clipped by 7 bases and J by 1 base; unmatched bases: 8. CDR3 bases: TGTGCCAGCACACTCCGGACAGGGAGGAACACTGAAGCTTTCTTT. Translation gives CASTLRTGRNTEAFF.

J is TRBJ1-1 and V is TRBV6-5, with D unresolved. The germline V gene has CDR1 MNHEY and CDR2 SVGAGI. The CDR3 totals 14 residues. Deletions cut 5 bases from V and 4 bases from J, with 14 bases between. The chain's CDR3 is CASSLLGLGTEAFF. CDR3 nucleotides: TGTGCCAGCAGTCTCCTCGGTCTGGGCACTGAAGCTTTCTTT.

The genes are TRBV7-2 and TRBJ2-1, with D hard to call. Trimming stripped 1 base from V and 0 bases from J, with 7 bases between. The CDR3 has 15 amino acids. Germline V gene data show CDR1 as SGHTA and CDR2 as FQGNSA. DNA of the CDR3: TGTGCCAGCAGCTTAGGCGCGGTCTCCTACAATGAGCAGTTCTTC. This codes for CASSLGAVSYNEQFF.

V gene TRBV7-9 combines with J gene TRBJ1-1; D is uncertain. The CDR3 is 13 residues long. The germline V gene has CDR1 SEHNR and CDR2 FQNEAQ (reference sequence). V gave up 2 bases and J gave up 0 bases, with 4 bases separating them. The CDR3 region has the DNA TGTGCCAGCAGCTTAAGGTTGAACACTGAAGCTTTCTTT. It translates to CASSLRLNTEAFF.

The chain employs TRBV7-9 and TRBJ1-5; D perhaps matches TRBD1 (6 bases). V shed 5 bases and J shed 0 bases, with 8 bases lying between them. The CDR3 covers 14 residues. CDR1 is SEHNR and CDR2 is FQNEAQ in the germline V gene (reference sequence). CDR3 protein: CASSLQGSNQPQHF. CDR3 coding DNA: TGTGCCAGCAGCCTACAGGGTAGCAATCAGCCCCAGCATTTT.

This clone was found once. The chain couples TRBV18 to TRBJ2-7; D is possibly TRBD2 (5 bases). V dropped 3 bases and J dropped 2 bases, with 14 bases sitting between them. The length of the CDR3 is 15 residues. Germline values: CDR1 KGHSH, CDR2 LQKENI. CDR3 coding DNA: TGTGCCAGCTCACCCGGAGAGGGAAAGGCCTACGAGCAGTACTTC. This encodes CASSPGEGKAYEQYF.

The chain has TRBV6-5 and TRBJ2-1; 9 nucleotides line up with TRBD2. The CDR3 runs 16 residues. J was trimmed by 6 bases and V by 0 bases; bases with no gene match: 6. Germline V lookup: CDR1 MNHEY, CDR2 SVGAGI. The CDR3 here is CASSYSVAGEGNEQFF. The CDR3 DNA reads as TGTGCCAGCAGTTACTCGGTAGCGGGAGAAGGCAATGAGCAGTTCTTC.

In its sample, this clone was seen a few times. This chain joins TRBV9 and TRBJ2-1; D may be TRBD1 (5 bases). Germline-derived CDR1 and CDR2 are SGDLS and YYNGEE. This CDR3 is 15 amino acids long. V was shortened by 3 bases and J by 0 bases, with 10 bases between the two germline ends. This CDR3 is CASSETAISYNEQFF. CDR3 nucleotide sequence: TGTGCCAGCAGCGAGACAGCTATCTCCTACAATGAGCAGTTCTTC.

In its sample, this clone was seen once. This sequence joins TRBV28 and TRBJ1-2; D uncertain. The CDR3 is made up of 11 amino acids. V lost 8 bases, J lost 4 bases, and 8 bases lay in between. Looked up from germline, CDR1 is MDHEN and CDR2 is SYDVKM. CDR3 nucleotides: TGTGCCAGCGGGCCACTCTATGGCTACACCTTC. Encoded protein: CASGPLYGYTF.

As DNA, the CDR3 is TGTGCCAGCAGCTACGACCAGGGGAATGAGCAGTTCTTC. Translation: CASSYDQGNEQFF. The chain couples TRBV7-9 to TRBJ2-1, with D perhaps matching TRBD1 (6 bases). This CDR3 is 13 amino acids long. Per germline, CDR1 SEHNR and CDR2 FQNEAQ (reference sequence). The V and J ends lost 4 bases and 7 bases respectively, with 11 bases between them.

This clone was detected a few times. This sequence joins TRBV5-6 and TRBJ2-1; 7 nucleotides line up with TRBD1. This CDR3 spans 16 amino acids. V shed 3 bases and J 6 bases; nucleotides not matched to a gene: 12. CDR1 is SGHDT, CDR2 YYEEEE, per germline. CDR3 nucleotide sequence: TGTGCCAGCAGCTCCCCCGACAGGGTGGCAATCAATGAGCAGTTCTTC. This sequence encodes CASSSPDRVAINEQFF.

In DNA, the CDR3 is TGTGCCAGCAGCTTCGGGGACAGGGGGGACACTGAAGCTTTCTTT. This encodes CASSFGDRGDTEAFF. The chain is built from TRBV11-2 and TRBJ1-1, with 11 bases aligning to TRBD1. The V segment lost 3 bases and the J segment 3 bases; nucleotides outside the gene matches: 3. The CDR3 loop spans 15 amino acids. Germline lookup yields CDR1 SGHAT and CDR2 FQNNGV.

This chain uses TRBV4-1 with TRBJ2-2; D is unclear. Germline-derived CDR1 and CDR2 are MGHRA and YSYEKL. The CDR3 length is 18 residues. V was shortened by 0 bases and J by 1 base, with 15 bases between the two germline ends. The CDR3 DNA reads TGCGCCAGCAGCCAAGATCTCCGTCGACCCCAGAACACCGGGGAGCTGTTTTTT. It yields the protein CASSQDLRRPQNTGELFF.

The chain links TRBV27 to TRBJ2-2, with D tentatively TRBD1 (6 bases). This CDR3 is built from 14 residues. The V and J ends lost 6 bases and 2 bases respectively, with 10 bases between them. In germline, CDR1 is MNHEY, CDR2 SMNVEV (reference sequence). The CDR3 DNA is TGTGCCAGCAGGACAGGTTCAAACACCGGGGAGCTGTTTTTT. Translation gives CASRTGSNTGELFF.

The V gene is TRBV5-5, the J gene TRBJ2-1; 9 bases map to TRBD1. The V gene end was trimmed by 4 bases and the J gene end by 8 bases; junction bases not matched to a gene: 7. The CDR3 is 14 residues long. Germline V gene data show CDR1 as SGHKS and CDR2 as YYEKEE (reference sequence). This chain's CDR3 is CASSPGQGRDEQFF. The CDR3 region has the DNA TGTGCCAGCAGCCCTGGACAGGGGAGGGATGAGCAGTTCTTC. The complete variable domain, with remaining parts taken from reference TRBV5-5 and TRBJ2-1, reads DAGVTQSPTHLIKTRGQQVTLRCSPISGHKSVSWYQQVLGQGPQFIFQYYEKEERGRGNFPDRFSARQFPNYSSELNVNALLLGDSALYLCASSPGQGRDEQFFGPGTRLTVL.

This rearrangement joins TRBV5-4 to TRBJ1-2; TRBD1 aligns across 10 bases. V lost 4 bases, J lost 5 bases, and 8 bases stayed unmatched. The length of the CDR3 is 15 residues. Looked up from germline, CDR1 is SGHNT and CDR2 is YYREEE (reference sequence). The CDR3 region is CASSRTPGQGYGYTF. The CDR3 nucleotides read TGTGCCAGCAGCCGGACTCCGGGACAGGGGTATGGCTACACCTTC.

The V gene is TRBV11-3, the J gene TRBJ2-3, with 7 bases matching TRBD1. Trimming at V came to 5 bases and at J to 4 bases, leaving 6 bases not matched to a gene. This CDR3 contains 14 residues. In germline, CDR1 is SGHNT, CDR2 YENEEA. CDR3 in amino acids: CASSLTGSPDTQYF. The CDR3 nucleotides are TGTGCCAGCAGCCTGACAGGGTCCCCAGATACGCAGTATTTT.

The chain employs TRBV6-6 and TRBJ1-4; D is perhaps TRBD1 (5 bases). CDR3 length: 15 amino acids. V was pared by 2 bases and J by 8 bases, with 15 bases between. The germline V gene has CDR1 MNHNY and CDR2 SVGAGI (reference sequence). CDR3 nucleotide sequence: TGTGCCAGCAGTTACGATCCAGGGTTTGGGGAAAAACTGTTTTTT. This translates into CASSYDPGFGEKLFF.

This clone showed up just a few times. CDR3 coding DNA: TGTGCCACCAGCAGAGATCACCGCTCTGGGGCCAACGTCCTGACTTTC. It is translated as CATSRDHRSGANVLTF. The chain recombines TRBV15 with TRBJ2-6; no firm D call. The V end was cut by 0 bases, the J end by 0 bases, with 6 bases between. Germline V gene lookup returns CDR1 LNHNV and CDR2 YYDKDF (reference sequence). This CDR3 region has 16 residues.

The chain links TRBV11-2 to TRBJ2-3; 10 positions match TRBD1. V gave up 6 bases and J gave up 7 bases; unmatched junction bases: 4. The CDR3 sequence is 13 residues long. Germline V gives CDR1 SGHAT, CDR2 FQNNGV. The CDR3 DNA sequence: TGTGCCAGCAGACGGACAGGGGGTAATACGCAGTATTTT. Translated: CASRRTGGNTQYF.

This sequence joins TRBV30 and TRBJ2-7; 11 positions match TRBD2. CDR3 size: 12 residues. V lost 7 bases, J lost 7 bases, and 6 bases stayed unmatched. The germline V gene encodes CDR1 GTSNPN and CDR2 SVGIG (reference sequence). The CDR3 region is CAFSGRASEQYF. The CDR3 DNA sequence: TGTGCCTTTAGCGGGAGGGCCTCGGAGCAGTACTTC.

The chain joins TRBV7-2 to TRBJ2-7, with TRBD2 identical over 11 bases. The CDR3 has 17 amino acids. The ends lost 6 bases at V and 3 bases at J; junction bases unmatched: 13. The germline V gene encodes CDR1 SGHTA and CDR2 FQGNSA. Here the CDR3 reads CASRAPITSGSLYEQYF. CDR3 nucleotides: TGTGCCAGCAGGGCTCCTATCACTAGCGGGAGTCTCTACGAGCAGTACTTC.

The sample holds one count of this clone. The rearrangement links TRBV19 to TRBJ2-3; TRBD2 matches 13 bases. Germline loops: CDR1 LNHDA, CDR2 SQIVND (reference sequence). CDR3 size: 17 residues. V lost 5 bases to trimming and J lost 3 bases; unmatched junction nucleotides: 8. The chain's CDR3 is CASSAWTSGSGTDTQYF. CDR3 bases: TGTGCCAGTAGTGCGTGGACTAGCGGGAGTGGGACAGATACGCAGTATTTT.

The V gene is TRBV2, the J gene TRBJ2-1; TRBD2 might be the D (6 bases). The CDR3 covers 14 residues. Trimming stripped 2 bases from V and 12 bases from J, with 17 bases between. CDR1 is SNHLY and CDR2 is FYNNEI in the germline V gene. The DNA for the CDR3 is TGTGCCAGCAGTGAAAGGGTTAGCGGCCACGGGCAGTTCTTC. Amino acids: CASSERVSGHGQFF. The whole variable domain, filled in from reference TRBV2 and TRBJ2-1, reads EPEVTQTPSHQVTQMGQEVILRCVPISNHLYFYWYRQILGQKVEFLVSFYNNEISEKSEIFDDQFSVERPDGSNFTLKIRSTKLEDSAMYFCASSERVSGHGQFFGPGTRLTVL.

V and J are TRBV19 and TRBJ1-5; 7 bases agree with TRBD1. Germline CDR1 reads LNHDA; CDR2 reads SQIVND (reference sequence). The ends lost 3 bases at V and 3 bases at J; junction bases unmatched: 2. There are 14 residues in the CDR3. The CDR3 spells CASSMGTVNQPQHF. CDR3 coding DNA: TGTGCCAGTAGTATGGGGACAGTCAATCAGCCCCAGCATTTT.

The DNA of the CDR3 is TGTGCTAGTGGTTTGATGGCCTACGAGCAGTACTTC. It translates to CASGLMAYEQYF. V usage is TRBV12-5 and J usage is TRBJ2-7; D unclear. Germline V lookup: CDR1 LGHNT, CDR2 FRNRAP. V lost 2 bases, J lost 2 bases, and 4 bases lay in between. The CDR3 covers 12 residues.